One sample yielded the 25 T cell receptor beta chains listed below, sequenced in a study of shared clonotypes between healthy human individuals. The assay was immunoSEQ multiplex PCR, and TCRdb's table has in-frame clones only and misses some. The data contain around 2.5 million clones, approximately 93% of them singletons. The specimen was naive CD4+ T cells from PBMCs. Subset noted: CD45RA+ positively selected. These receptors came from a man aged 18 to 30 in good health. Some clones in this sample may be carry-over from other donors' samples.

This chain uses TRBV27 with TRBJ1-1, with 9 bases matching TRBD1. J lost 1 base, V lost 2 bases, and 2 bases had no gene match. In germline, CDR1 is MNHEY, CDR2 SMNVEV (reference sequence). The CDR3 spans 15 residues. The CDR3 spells CASSLTGQGNTEAFF. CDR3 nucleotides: TGTGCCAGCAGTTTAACGGGACAGGGGAACACTGAAGCTTTCTTT.

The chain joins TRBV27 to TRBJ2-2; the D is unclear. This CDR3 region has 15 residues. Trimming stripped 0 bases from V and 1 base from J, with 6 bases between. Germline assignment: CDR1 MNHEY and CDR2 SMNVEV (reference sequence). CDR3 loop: CASSLSFRNTGELFF. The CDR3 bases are TGTGCCAGCAGTTTATCTTTTAGGAACACCGGGGAGCTGTTTTTT.

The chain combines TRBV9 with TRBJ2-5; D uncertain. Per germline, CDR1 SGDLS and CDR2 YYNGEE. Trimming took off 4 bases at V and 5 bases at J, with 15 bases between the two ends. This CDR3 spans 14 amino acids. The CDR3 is CASSPRVRQETQYF. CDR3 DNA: TGTGCCAGCAGCCCTCGGGTCCGTCAGGAGACCCAGTACTTC.

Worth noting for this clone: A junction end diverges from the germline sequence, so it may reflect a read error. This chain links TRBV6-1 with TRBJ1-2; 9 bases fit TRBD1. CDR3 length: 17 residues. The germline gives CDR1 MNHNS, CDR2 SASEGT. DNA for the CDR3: TGTGCCAGCAGGGAAGACAGGGGGGGGATTCTCTACTATGGCTACACCTTC. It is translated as CASREDRGGILYYGYTF.

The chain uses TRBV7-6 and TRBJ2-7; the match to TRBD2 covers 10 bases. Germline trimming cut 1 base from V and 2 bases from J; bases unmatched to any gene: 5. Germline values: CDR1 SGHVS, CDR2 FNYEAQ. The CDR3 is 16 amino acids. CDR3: CASSLGLAGYPYEQYF. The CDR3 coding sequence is TGTGCCAGCAGCTTAGGACTAGCGGGTTATCCCTACGAGCAGTACTTC. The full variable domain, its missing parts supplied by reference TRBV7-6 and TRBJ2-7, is GAGVSQSPRYKVTKRGQDVALRCDPISGHVSLYWYRQALGQGPEFLTYFNYEAQQDKSGLPNDRFSAERPEGSISTLTIQRTEQRDSAMYRCASSLGLAGYPYEQYFGPGTRLTVT.

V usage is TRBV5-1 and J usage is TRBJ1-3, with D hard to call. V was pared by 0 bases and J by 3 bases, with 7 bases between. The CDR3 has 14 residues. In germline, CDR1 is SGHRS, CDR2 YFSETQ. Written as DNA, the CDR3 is TGCGCCAGCAGCTTGGGGGCACTTGGAAACACCATATATTTT. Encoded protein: CASSLGALGNTIYF.

The CDR3 DNA reads TGTGCCACCAGCAGAGACCTGCCCCGCTCTGGGGCCAACGTCCTGACTTTC. It is translated as CATSRDLPRSGANVLTF. The chain couples TRBV15 to TRBJ2-6; unclear D gene. The CDR3 runs 17 residues. The V end lost 0 bases, the J end lost 0 bases, and 9 bases lay between the germline ends. Germline V gene lookup returns CDR1 LNHNV and CDR2 YYDKDF (reference sequence).

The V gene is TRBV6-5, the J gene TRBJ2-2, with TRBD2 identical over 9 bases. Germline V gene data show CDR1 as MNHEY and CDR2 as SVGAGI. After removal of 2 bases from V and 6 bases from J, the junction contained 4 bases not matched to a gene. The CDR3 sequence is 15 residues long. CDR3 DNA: TGTGCCAGCAGTTACGGCGGGAGGGCCGCCGGGGAGCTGTTTTTT. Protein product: CASSYGGRAAGELFF.

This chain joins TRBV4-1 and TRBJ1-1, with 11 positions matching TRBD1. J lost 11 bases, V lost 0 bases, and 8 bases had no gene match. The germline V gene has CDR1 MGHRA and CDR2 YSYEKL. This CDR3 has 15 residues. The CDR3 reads CASSQDHGDRGWAFF. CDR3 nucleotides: TGCGCCAGCAGCCAAGACCATGGGGACAGGGGGTGGGCTTTCTTT.

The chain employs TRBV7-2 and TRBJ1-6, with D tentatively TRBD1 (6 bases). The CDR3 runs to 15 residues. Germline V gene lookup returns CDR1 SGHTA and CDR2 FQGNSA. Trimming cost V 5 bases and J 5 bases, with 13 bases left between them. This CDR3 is CASSPEQGHNSPLHF. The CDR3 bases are TGTGCCAGCAGCCCAGAGCAGGGGCATAATTCACCCCTCCACTTT.

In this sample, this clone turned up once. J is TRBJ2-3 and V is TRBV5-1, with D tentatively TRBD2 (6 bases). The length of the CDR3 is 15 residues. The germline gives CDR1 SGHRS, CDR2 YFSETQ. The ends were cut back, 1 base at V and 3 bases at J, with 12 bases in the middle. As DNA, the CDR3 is TGCGCCAGCAGCTTGTTTCGTCGGGGGACAGATACGCAGTATTTT. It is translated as CASSLFRRGTDTQYF. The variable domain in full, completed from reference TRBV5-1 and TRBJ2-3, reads KAGVTQTPRYLIKTRGQQVTLSCSPISGHRSVSWYQQTPGQGLQFLFEYFSETQRNKGNFPGRFSGRQFSNSRSEMNVSTLELGDSALYLCASSLFRRGTDTQYFGPGTRLTVL.

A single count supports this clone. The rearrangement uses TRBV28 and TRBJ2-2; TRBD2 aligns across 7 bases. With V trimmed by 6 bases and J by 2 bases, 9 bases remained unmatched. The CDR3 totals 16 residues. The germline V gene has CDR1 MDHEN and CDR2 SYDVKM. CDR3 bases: TGTGCCAGCAGCAAAGGACCGGGACTAAACACCGGGGAGCTGTTTTTT. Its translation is CASSKGPGLNTGELFF.

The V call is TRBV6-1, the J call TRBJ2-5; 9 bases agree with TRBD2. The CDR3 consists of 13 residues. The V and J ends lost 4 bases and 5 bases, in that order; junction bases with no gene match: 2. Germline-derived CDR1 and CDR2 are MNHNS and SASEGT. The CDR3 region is CASSVAGVETQYF. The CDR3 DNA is TGTGCCAGCAGTGTAGCGGGAGTGGAGACCCAGTACTTC.

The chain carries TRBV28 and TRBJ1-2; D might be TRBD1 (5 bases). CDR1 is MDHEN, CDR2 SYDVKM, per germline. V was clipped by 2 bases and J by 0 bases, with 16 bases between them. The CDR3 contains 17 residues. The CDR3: CASSLIGAGLANYGYTF. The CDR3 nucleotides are TGTGCCAGCAGTTTAATTGGGGCAGGGCTAGCTAACTATGGCTACACCTTC.

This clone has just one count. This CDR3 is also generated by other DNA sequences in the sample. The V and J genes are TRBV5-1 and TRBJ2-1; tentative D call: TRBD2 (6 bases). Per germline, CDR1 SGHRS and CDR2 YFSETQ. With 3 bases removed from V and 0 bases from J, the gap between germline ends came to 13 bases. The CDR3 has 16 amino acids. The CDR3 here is CASSSLSGDSYNEQFF. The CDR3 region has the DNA TGCGCCAGCAGCTCCCTTAGCGGAGACTCCTACAATGAGCAGTTCTTC.

The CDR3 spells CASKRGPAQGAPLEQYF. The CDR3 DNA reads as TGTGCCAGCAAACGCGGACCCGCTCAGGGGGCGCCTCTCGAGCAGTACTTC. The chain recombines TRBV27 with TRBJ2-7, with 8 bases identical to TRBD1. V was pared by 7 bases and J by 6 bases, with 20 bases of the junction left unmatched. Germline-derived CDR1 and CDR2 are MNHEY and SMNVEV (reference sequence). The CDR3 is made up of 17 amino acids.

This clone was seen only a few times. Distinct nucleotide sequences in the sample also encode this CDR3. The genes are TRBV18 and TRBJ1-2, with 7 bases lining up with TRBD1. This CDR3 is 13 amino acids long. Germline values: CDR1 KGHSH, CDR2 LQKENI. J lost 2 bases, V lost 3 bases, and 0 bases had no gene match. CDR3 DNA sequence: TGTGCCAGCTCACCGGACAGGAACTATGGCTACACCTTC. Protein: CASSPDRNYGYTF.

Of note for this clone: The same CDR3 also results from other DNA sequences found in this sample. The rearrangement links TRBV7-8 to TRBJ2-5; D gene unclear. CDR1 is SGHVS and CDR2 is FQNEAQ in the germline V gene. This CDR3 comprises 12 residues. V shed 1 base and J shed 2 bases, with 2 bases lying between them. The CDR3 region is CASSLGQETQYF. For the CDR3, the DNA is TGTGCCAGCAGCTTAGGACAAGAGACCCAGTACTTC.

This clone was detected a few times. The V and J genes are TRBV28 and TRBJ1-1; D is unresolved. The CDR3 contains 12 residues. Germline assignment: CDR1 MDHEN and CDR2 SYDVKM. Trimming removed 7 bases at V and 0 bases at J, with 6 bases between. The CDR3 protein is CASKWVNTEAFF. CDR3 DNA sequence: TGTGCCAGCAAGTGGGTGAACACTGAAGCTTTCTTT. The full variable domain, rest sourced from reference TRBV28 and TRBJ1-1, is DVKVTQSSRYLVKRTGEKVFLECVQDMDHENMFWYRQDPGLGLRLIYFSYDVKMKEKGDIPEGYSVSREKKERFSLILESASTNQTSMYLCASKWVNTEAFFGQGTRLTVV.

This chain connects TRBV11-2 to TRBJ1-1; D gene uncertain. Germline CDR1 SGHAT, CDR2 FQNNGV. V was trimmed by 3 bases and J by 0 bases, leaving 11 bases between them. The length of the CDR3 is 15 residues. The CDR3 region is CASSFSRIMNTEAFF. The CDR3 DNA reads TGTGCCAGCAGCTTCAGTCGGATCATGAACACTGAAGCTTTCTTT.

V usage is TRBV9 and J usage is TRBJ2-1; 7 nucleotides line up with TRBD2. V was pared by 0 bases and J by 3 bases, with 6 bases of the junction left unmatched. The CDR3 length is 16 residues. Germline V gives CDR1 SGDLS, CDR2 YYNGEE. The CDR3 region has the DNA TGTGCCAGCAGCGTAGATCCAGCGGGATTCTACAATGAGCAGTTCTTC. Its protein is CASSVDPAGFYNEQFF.

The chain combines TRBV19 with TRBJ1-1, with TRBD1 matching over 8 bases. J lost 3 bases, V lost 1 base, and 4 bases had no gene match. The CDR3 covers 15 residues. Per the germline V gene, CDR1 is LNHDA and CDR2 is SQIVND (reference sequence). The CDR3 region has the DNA TGTGCCAGTAGTATAGTAGTCAGGGGGCACACTGAAGCTTTCTTT. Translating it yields CASSIVVRGHTEAFF. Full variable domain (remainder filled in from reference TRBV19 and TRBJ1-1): DGGITQSPKYLFRKEGQNVTLSCEQNLNHDAMYWYRQDPGQGLRLIYYSQIVNDFQKGDIAEGYSVSREKKESFPLTVTSAQKNPTAFYLCASSIVVRGHTEAFFGQGTRLTVV.

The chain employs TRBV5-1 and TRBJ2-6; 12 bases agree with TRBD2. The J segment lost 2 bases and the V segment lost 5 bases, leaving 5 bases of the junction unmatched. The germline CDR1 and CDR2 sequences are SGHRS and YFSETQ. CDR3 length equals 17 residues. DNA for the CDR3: TGCGCCAGCAGTTTGTCTAGCGGGAGGGCTGGGGCCAACGTCCTGACTTTC. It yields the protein CASSLSSGRAGANVLTF.

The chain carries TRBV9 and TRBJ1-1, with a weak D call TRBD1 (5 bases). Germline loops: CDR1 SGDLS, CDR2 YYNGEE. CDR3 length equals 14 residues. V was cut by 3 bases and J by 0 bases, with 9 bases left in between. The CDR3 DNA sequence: TGTGCCAGCAGCGGAGGACAAATGAACACTGAAGCTTTCTTT. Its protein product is CASSGGQMNTEAFF.

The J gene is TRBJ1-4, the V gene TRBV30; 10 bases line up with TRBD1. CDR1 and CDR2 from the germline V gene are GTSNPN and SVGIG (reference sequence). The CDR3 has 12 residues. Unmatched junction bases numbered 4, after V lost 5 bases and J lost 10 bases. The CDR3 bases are TGTGCCTGGGGGACAGGGGCCGTAAAACTGTTTTTT. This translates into CAWGTGAVKLFF.